These 20 T cell receptor beta chains were sequenced from one sample in a study of T cell responses to AZD1222 COVID-19 vaccine. Using immunoSEQ multiplex PCR, the repertoire was profiled, and TCRdb retains in-frame clones only, with some absent. The sample records more than 85,000 clones, approximately 90% being singletons. Here the sequenced sample was peripheral blood, taken on day 0 of AZD1222 vaccination. All receptors come from an adult in good health.

This clone appeared once. V is TRBV5-1 and J is TRBJ2-1; the match to TRBD2 covers 8 bases. The CDR3 contains 16 residues. The V gene end was trimmed by 0 bases and the J gene end by 7 bases; junction bases not matched to a gene: 9. Germline V gene data show CDR1 as SGHRS and CDR2 as YFSETQ. The DNA for the CDR3 is TGCGCCAGCAGCTTGGTCCCAGCGGGAGTTATTAATGAGCAGTTCTTC. It encodes CASSLVPAGVINEQFF.

The J gene is TRBJ2-1, the V gene TRBV11-2, with 9 bases aligning to TRBD2. With 5 bases clipped from V and 8 bases from J, the junction kept 13 bases outside the gene matches. Germline CDR1 is SGHAT and CDR2 is FQNNGV. This CDR3 region has 16 residues. The CDR3 nucleotides are TGTGCCAGCAGCCCACCCTTGTTAGCGGGAGTGGATGAGCAGTTCTTC. Protein sequence: CASSPPLLAGVDEQFF.

V and J are TRBV15 and TRBJ2-1; no definite D call. The CDR3 length is 13 residues. Trimming cost V 3 bases and J 15 bases, with 18 bases left between them. The germline gives CDR1 LNHNV, CDR2 YYDKDF (reference sequence). As DNA, the CDR3 is TGTGCCACCAGCAGGCCCTCTCAAGGGTCCTCGTTCTTC. This sequence encodes CATSRPSQGSSFF.

The chain recombines TRBV9 with TRBJ2-1; 16 positions match TRBD2. V was pared by 4 bases and J by 1 base, with 14 bases of the junction left unmatched. This CDR3 has 21 residues. Germline V gene sequence: CDR1 SGDLS, CDR2 YYNGEE. The CDR3 bases are TGTGCCAGCAGCACACCGAAGGGGGGGACTAGCGGGAGGGCTTCCTACAATGAGCAGTTCTTC. Translating gives CASSTPKGGTSGRASYNEQFF.

This chain uses TRBV10-3 with TRBJ2-7; TRBD1 matches 8 bases. Germline CDR1 ENHRY, CDR2 SYGVKD. V shed 8 bases and J 2 bases; nucleotides not matched to a gene: 8. This CDR3 region has 14 residues. CDR3 sequence (DNA): TGTGCCATCGCACCAGGGGGCAGGCCCTACGAGCAGTACTTC. Encoded protein: CAIAPGGRPYEQYF.

This rearrangement joins TRBV5-1 to TRBJ1-1; D unclear. Trimming pared 1 base from V and 1 base from J, leaving 8 bases between. This CDR3 region has 14 residues. Germline CDR1 reads SGHRS; CDR2 reads YFSETQ. As DNA, the CDR3 is TGCGCCAGCAGCTTGTCGGGTACGAACACTGAAGCTTTCTTT. It encodes CASSLSGTNTEAFF.

The genes are TRBV19 and TRBJ2-2, with TRBD1 matching 8 bases. V lost 7 bases, J lost 0 bases, and 4 bases stayed unmatched. Germline V gene data show CDR1 as LNHDA and CDR2 as SQIVND (reference sequence). The CDR3 is 15 amino acids. CDR3 nucleotides: TGTGCCAGTACCCGGACAGGGACGAACACCGGGGAGCTGTTTTTT. Translating gives CASTRTGTNTGELFF.

The chain uses TRBV5-4 and TRBJ2-7; a possible D gene is TRBD2 (6 bases). Deletions cut 4 bases from V and 3 bases from J, with 17 bases between. Germline V gene lookup returns CDR1 SGHNT and CDR2 YYREEE (reference sequence). This CDR3 has 15 amino acids. For the CDR3, the DNA is TGTGCCAGCAGCCGGGGCGGGACGATCCTCTACGAGCAGTACTTC. This sequence encodes CASSRGGTILYEQYF.

This rearrangement joins TRBV19 to TRBJ1-5; D ambiguous. CDR1 and CDR2 from the germline V gene are LNHDA and SQIVND (reference sequence). V was cut by 3 bases and J by 7 bases, with 13 bases left in between. The length of the CDR3 is 14 residues. CDR3 nucleotides: TGTGCCAGTAGTATGGGCGGGTGGCGGCAGCCCCAGCATTTT. As protein: CASSMGGWRQPQHF. Full variable domain (remainder filled in from reference TRBV19 and TRBJ1-5): DGGITQSPKYLFRKEGQNVTLSCEQNLNHDAMYWYRQDPGQGLRLIYYSQIVNDFQKGDIAEGYSVSREKKESFPLTVTSAQKNPTAFYLCASSMGGWRQPQHFGDGTRLSIL.

As DNA, the CDR3 is TGTGCCAGCAGCGTGAGGGGGCTCCTAACTGAAGCTTTCTTT. Amino acids: CASSVRGLLTEAFF. The rearrangement joins TRBV9 to TRBJ1-1; 7 positions match TRBD1. The CDR3 has 14 amino acids. J gave up 5 bases and V 2 bases, and 6 bases lay outside the gene matches. Germline lookup yields CDR1 SGDLS and CDR2 YYNGEE. Full variable domain (missing parts from reference TRBV9 and TRBJ1-1): DSGVTQTPKHLITATGQRVTLRCSPRSGDLSVYWYQQSLDQGLQFLIQYYNGEERAKGNILERFSAQQFPDLHSELNLSSLELGDSALYFCASSVRGLLTEAFFGQGTRLTVV.

CDR3 protein: CASSPGLAGGPSPFPYEQYF. The CDR3 DNA reads TGTGCCAGCTCACCGGGACTAGCGGGAGGGCCATCCCCTTTCCCTTACGAGCAGTACTTC. The chain recombines TRBV18 with TRBJ2-7; 16 nucleotides line up with TRBD2. CDR3 length equals 20 residues. Germline V gene data show CDR1 as KGHSH and CDR2 as LQKENI. Trimming cost V 3 bases and J 4 bases; bases outside gene matches: 15.

The chain uses TRBV19 and TRBJ2-5; 7 bases map to TRBD1. The length of the CDR3 is 15 residues. J was trimmed by 5 bases and V by 4 bases; bases with no gene match: 10. In germline, CDR1 is LNHDA, CDR2 SQIVND (reference sequence). CDR3 nucleotide sequence: TGTGCCAGTAGTACTCCACAGGGGATAGGGGAGACCCAGTACTTC. Encoded protein: CASSTPQGIGETQYF.

This chain uses TRBV5-4 with TRBJ1-1; 7 nucleotides line up with TRBD1. CDR1 is SGHNT and CDR2 is YYREEE in the germline V gene (reference sequence). With 0 bases clipped from V and 8 bases from J, the junction kept 7 bases outside the gene matches. This CDR3 has 14 amino acids. The DNA of the CDR3 is TGTGCCAGCAGCTTGGAGGGTAGGGGGCGGGAAGCTTTCTTT. This encodes CASSLEGRGREAFF.

The V call is TRBV28, the J call TRBJ2-7; 11 positions agree with TRBD2. Trimming at V came to 3 bases and at J to 6 bases, leaving 4 bases not matched to a gene. Germline CDR1 MDHEN, CDR2 SYDVKM. The CDR3 has 14 residues. The CDR3 DNA follows: TGTGCCAGCAGTTTGGGACTAGCGGTACCCGAGCAGTACTTC. This sequence encodes CASSLGLAVPEQYF.

The chain recombines TRBV2 with TRBJ2-3, with 9 bases fitting TRBD2. The CDR3 loop spans 16 amino acids. The germline CDR1 and CDR2 sequences are SNHLY and FYNNEI. V was pared by 3 bases and J by 4 bases, with 8 bases of the junction left unmatched. In DNA, the CDR3 is TGTGCCAGCAGTGATTGGGCGGGAGGGCCCTCAGATACGCAGTATTTT. Translation: CASSDWAGGPSDTQYF. Using reference TRBV2 and TRBJ2-3 for the parts outside the CDR3, the full variable domain is EPEVTQTPSHQVTQMGQEVILRCVPISNHLYFYWYRQILGQKVEFLVSFYNNEISEKSEIFDDQFSVERPDGSNFTLKIRSTKLEDSAMYFCASSDWAGGPSDTQYFGPGTRLTVL.

The chain is built from TRBV30 and TRBJ1-2, with D perhaps matching TRBD1 (5 bases). Trimming took off 4 bases at V and 2 bases at J, with 11 bases between the two ends. Looked up from germline, CDR1 is GTSNPN and CDR2 is SVGIG (reference sequence). CDR3 length: 13 residues. CDR3 protein: CAWNQGTNYGYTF. The CDR3 bases are TGTGCCTGGAACCAGGGTACCAACTATGGCTACACCTTC.

The gene calls are TRBV28 and TRBJ2-1; D call uncertain. The V gene's germline CDR1 is MDHEN and CDR2 SYDVKM. The CDR3 extends over 14 amino acids. The V gene lost 8 bases and the J gene lost 9 bases, with 20 bases spanning the gap. Here the CDR3 reads CASGYAEVWGEQFF. In DNA, the CDR3 is TGTGCCAGCGGTTATGCCGAGGTCTGGGGTGAGCAGTTCTTC.

CDR3: CASSLWNSNGYTF. In DNA, the CDR3 is TGTGCCAGCAGCCTCTGGAACAGCAATGGCTACACCTTC. The genes are TRBV3-1 (or the pseudogene TRBV3-2) and TRBJ1-2; D unresolved. Germline V lookup: CDR1 LGHDT, CDR2 YNNKEL (reference sequence). With 4 bases removed from V and 6 bases from J, the gap between germline ends came to 12 bases. The CDR3 totals 13 residues.

This chain joins TRBV7-7 and TRBJ2-3, with D hard to call. This CDR3 comprises 15 residues. Germline CDR1 is SSHAT and CDR2 is FNYEAQ (reference sequence). V shed 1 base and J shed 4 bases, with 12 bases lying between them. Here the CDR3 reads CASSLGSTAADTQYF. CDR3 sequence (DNA): TGTGCCAGCAGCTTAGGGTCGACGGCGGCAGATACGCAGTATTTT.

This chain joins TRBV5-1 and TRBJ2-7; TRBD1 is a possible D gene (6 bases). The germline gives CDR1 SGHRS, CDR2 YFSETQ. Between the trimmed V and J ends, which lost 4 bases and 4 bases, there was a span of 18 bases. The CDR3 has 15 residues. CDR3 residues: CASSPTPGDHYEQYF. CDR3 DNA sequence: TGCGCCAGCAGCCCCACCCCAGGGGACCATTACGAGCAGTACTTC. Filled out from reference TRBV5-1 and TRBJ2-7, the complete variable domain reads KAGVTQTPRYLIKTRGQQVTLSCSPISGHRSVSWYQQTPGQGLQFLFEYFSETQRNKGNFPGRFSGRQFSNSRSEMNVSTLELGDSALYLCASSPTPGDHYEQYFGPGTRLTVT.